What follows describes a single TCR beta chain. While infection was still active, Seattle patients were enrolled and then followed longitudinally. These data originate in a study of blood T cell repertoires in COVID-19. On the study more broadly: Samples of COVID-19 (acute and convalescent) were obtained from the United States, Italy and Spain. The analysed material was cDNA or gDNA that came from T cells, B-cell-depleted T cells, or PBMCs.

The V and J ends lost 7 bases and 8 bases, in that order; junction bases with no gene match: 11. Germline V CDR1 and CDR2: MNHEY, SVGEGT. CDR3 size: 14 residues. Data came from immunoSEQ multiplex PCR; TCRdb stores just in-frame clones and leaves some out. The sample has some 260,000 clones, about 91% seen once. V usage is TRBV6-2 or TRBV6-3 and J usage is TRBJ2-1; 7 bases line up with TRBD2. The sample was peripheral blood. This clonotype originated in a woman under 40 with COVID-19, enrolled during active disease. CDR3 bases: TGTGCCAGCACCCCGACTCGCGGGAGAGATGAGCAGTTCTTC. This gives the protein CASTPTRGRDEQFF.